This paragraph reports one TCR beta chain. This sample was included in a study of blood T cell repertoires in COVID-19. Across the study: Samples representing acute and convalescent COVID-19 were sourced from the United States, Italy and Spain. Nucleic acid was either cDNA or gDNA, and it came from T cells, B-cell-depleted T cells, or PBMCs.

Per the authors' pipeline: Counts of nucleated cells, estimated from reference gene primer amplification, were obtained. Produced via immunoSEQ multiplex PCR; TCRdb's table is partial and in-frame only. Clone size and the V and J calls come from that table; the DNA yielded D and trimming. Of around 400,000 clones listed, about 90% are singletons. The TCR originated in a woman aged 60-75 years with COVID-19, enrolled during active disease. The specimen sequenced was peripheral blood.

The CDR3 DNA follows: TGTGCCAGCTCTCTTCACAGGTTGTCCAGCTCCTATAATTCACCCCTCCACTTT. This encodes CASSLHRLSSSYNSPLHF. The rearrangement joins TRBV18 to TRBJ1-6; weak D call: TRBD1 (5 bases). The CDR3 totals 18 residues. Trimming took off 6 bases at V and 0 bases at J, with 18 bases between the two ends. CDR1 and CDR2 (germline): KGHSH, LQKENI.